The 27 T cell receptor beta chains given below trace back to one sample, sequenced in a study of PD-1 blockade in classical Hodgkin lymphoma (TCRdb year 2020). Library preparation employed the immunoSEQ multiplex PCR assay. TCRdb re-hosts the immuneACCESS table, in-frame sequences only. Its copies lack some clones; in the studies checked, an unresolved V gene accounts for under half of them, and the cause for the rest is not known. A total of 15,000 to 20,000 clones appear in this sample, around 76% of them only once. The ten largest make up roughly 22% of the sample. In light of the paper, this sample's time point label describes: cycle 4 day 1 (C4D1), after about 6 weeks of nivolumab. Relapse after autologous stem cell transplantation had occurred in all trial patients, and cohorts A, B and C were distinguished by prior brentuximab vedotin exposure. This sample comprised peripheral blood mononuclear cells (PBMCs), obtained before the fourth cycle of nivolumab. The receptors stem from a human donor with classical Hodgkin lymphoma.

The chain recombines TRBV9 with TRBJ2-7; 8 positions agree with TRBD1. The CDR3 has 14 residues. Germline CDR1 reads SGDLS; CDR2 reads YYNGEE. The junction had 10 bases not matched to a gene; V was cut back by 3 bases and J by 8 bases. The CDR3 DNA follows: TGTGCCAGCAGCGCCCAGGGACAGGTCGCGAAGCAGTACTTC. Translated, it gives CASSAQGQVAKQYF.

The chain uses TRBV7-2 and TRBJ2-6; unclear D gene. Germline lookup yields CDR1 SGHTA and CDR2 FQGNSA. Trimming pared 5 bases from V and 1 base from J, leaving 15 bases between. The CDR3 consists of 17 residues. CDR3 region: CASSGPGHLSGANVLTF. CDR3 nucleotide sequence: TGTGCCAGCAGCGGGCCGGGCCACCTATCTGGGGCCAACGTCCTGACTTTC.

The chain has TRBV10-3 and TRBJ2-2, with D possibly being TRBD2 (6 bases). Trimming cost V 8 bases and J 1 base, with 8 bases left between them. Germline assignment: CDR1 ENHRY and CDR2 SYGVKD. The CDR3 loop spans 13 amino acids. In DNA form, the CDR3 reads TGTGCCATCGTGGGGGGGAACACCGGGGAGCTGTTTTTT. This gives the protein CAIVGGNTGELFF.

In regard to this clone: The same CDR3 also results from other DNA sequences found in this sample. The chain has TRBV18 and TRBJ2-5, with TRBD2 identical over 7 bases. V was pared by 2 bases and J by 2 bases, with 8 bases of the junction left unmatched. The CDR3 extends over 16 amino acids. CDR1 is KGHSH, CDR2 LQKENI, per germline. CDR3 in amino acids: CASSPRAGRGQETQYF. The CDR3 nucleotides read TGTGCCAGCTCACCAAGGGCGGGGCGGGGGCAAGAGACCCAGTACTTC.

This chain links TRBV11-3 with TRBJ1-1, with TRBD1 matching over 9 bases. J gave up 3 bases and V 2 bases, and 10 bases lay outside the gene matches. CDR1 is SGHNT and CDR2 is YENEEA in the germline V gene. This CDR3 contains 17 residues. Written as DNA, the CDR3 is TGTGCCAGCAGCTTATCGGCCGGACAGGGGATAGACACTGAAGCTTTCTTT. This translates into CASSLSAGQGIDTEAFF.

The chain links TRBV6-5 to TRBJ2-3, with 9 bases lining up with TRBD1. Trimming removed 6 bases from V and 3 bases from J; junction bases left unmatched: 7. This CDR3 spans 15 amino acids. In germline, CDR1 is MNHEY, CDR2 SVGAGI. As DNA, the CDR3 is TGTGCCAGCAGCTGGACAGGGGTTGGAACAGATACGCAGTATTTT. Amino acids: CASSWTGVGTDTQYF.

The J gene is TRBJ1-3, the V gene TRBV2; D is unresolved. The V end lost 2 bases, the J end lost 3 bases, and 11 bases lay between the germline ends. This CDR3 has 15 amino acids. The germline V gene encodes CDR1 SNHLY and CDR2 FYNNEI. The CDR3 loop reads CASSEIRSSGNTIYF. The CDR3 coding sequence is TGTGCCAGCAGTGAAATAAGGTCAAGTGGAAACACCATATATTTT.

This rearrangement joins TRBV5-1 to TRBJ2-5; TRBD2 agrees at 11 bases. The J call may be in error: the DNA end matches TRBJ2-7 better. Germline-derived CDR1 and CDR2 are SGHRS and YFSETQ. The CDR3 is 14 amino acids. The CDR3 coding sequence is TGCGCCAGCAGCTCCGGGACTAGCGGCTACGAGCAGTACTTC. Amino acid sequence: CASSSGTSGYEQYF.

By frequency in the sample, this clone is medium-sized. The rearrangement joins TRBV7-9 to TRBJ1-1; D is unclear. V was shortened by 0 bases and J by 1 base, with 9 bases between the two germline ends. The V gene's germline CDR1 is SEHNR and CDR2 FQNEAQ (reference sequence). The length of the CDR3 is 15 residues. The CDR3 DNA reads TGTGCCAGCAGCTTAGCAACCGGCGGGAACACTGAAGCTTTCTTT. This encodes CASSLATGGNTEAFF.

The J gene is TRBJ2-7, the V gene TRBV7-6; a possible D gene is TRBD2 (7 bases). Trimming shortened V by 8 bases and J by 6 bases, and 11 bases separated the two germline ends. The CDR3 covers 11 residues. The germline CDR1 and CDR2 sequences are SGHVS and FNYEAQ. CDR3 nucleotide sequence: TGTGCCAGCGGGGGGGGCCTCGAGCAGTACTTC. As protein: CASGGGLEQYF. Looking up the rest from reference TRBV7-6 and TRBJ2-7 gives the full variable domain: GAGVSQSPRYKVTKRGQDVALRCDPISGHVSLYWYRQALGQGPEFLTYFNYEAQQDKSGLPNDRFSAERPEGSISTLTIQRTEQRDSAMYRCASGGGLEQYFGPGTRLTVT.

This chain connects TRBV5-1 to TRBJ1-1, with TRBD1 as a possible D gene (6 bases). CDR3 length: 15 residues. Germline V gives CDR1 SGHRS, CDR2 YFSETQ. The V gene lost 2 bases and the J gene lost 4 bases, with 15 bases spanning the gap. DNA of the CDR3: TGCGCCAGCAGCTTTTCAGGGGCGGGTGGCACTGAAGCTTTCTTT. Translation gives CASSFSGAGGTEAFF.

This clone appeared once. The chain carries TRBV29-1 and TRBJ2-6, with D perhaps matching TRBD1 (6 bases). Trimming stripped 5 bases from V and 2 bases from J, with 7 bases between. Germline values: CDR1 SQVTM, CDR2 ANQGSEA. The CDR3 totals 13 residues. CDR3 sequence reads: CSVSGAGANVLTF. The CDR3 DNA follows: TGCAGCGTTTCAGGGGCTGGGGCCAACGTCCTGACTTTC. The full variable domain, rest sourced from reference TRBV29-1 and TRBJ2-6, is SAVISQKPSRDICQRGTSLTIQCQVDSQVTMMFWYRQQPGQSLTLIATANQGSEATYESGFVIDKFPISRPNLTFSTLTVSNMSPEDSSIYLCSVSGAGANVLTFGAGSRLTVL.

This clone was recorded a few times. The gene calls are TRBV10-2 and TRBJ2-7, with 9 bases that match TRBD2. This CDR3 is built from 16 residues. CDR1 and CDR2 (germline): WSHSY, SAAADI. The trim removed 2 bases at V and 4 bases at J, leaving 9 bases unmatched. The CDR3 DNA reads TGCGCCAGCAGTGAGACCCTAGCGGGGAATTTTTACGAGCAGTACGTC. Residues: CASSETLAGNFYEQYV.

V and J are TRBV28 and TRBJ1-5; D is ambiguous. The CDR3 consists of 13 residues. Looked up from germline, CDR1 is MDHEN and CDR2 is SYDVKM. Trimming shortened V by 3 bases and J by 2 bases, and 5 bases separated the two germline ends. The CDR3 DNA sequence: TGTGCCAGCAGTTTCGCGGGCAATCAGCCCCAGCATTTT. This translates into CASSFAGNQPQHF.

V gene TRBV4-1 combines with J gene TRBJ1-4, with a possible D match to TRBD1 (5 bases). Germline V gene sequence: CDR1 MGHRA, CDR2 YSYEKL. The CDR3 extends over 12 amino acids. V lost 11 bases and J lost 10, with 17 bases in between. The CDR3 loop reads CAGGGEKGKLFF. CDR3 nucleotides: TGCGCCGGAGGAGGGGAAAAGGGAAAACTGTTTTTT.

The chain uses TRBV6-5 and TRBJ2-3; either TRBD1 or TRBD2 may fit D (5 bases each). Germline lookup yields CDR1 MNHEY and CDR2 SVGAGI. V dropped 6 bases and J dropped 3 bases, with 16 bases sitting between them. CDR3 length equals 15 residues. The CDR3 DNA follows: TGTGCCAGCAGCATATTATCGAGGGGTACAGATACGCAGTATTTT. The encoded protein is CASSILSRGTDTQYF.

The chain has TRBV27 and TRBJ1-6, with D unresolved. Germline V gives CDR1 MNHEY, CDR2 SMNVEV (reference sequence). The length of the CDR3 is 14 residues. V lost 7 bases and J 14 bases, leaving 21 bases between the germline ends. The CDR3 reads CASTPLAVVGALHF. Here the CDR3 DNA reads TGTGCCAGCACTCCCTTAGCGGTTGTTGGGGCCCTCCACTTT.

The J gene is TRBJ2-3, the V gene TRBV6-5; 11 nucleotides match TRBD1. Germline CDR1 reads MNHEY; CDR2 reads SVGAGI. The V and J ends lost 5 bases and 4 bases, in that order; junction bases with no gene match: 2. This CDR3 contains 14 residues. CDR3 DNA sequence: TGTGCCAGCAGTCGGACAGGGGGCTCAGATACGCAGTATTTT. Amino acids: CASSRTGGSDTQYF.

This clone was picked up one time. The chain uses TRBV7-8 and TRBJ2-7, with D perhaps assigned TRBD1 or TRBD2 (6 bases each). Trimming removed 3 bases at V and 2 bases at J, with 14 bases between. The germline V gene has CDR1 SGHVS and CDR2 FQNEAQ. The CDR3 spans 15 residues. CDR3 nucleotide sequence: TGTGCCAGCAGCTTCCCCGGGGGCAGCGCCTACGAGCAGTACTTC. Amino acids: CASSFPGGSAYEQYF.

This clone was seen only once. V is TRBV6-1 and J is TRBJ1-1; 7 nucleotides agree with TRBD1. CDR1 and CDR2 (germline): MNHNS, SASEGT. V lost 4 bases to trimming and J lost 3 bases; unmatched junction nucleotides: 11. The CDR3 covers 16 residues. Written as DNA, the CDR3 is TGTGCCAGCAGTGTCGGACTAAGGGGGCGCGACACTGAAGCTTTCTTT. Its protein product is CASSVGLRGRDTEAFF.

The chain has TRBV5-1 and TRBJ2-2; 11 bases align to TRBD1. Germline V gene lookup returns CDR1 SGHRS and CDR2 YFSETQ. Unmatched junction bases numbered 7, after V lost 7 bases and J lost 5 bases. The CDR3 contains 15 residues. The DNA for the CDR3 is TGCGCCAGCTCCTCCGGGACAGGGGGAACCGGGGAGCTGTTTTTT. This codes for CASSSGTGGTGELFF.

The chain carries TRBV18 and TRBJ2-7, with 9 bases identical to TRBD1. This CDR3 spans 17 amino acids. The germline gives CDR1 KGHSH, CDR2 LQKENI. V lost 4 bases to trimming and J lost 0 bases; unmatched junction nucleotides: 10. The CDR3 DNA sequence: TGTGCCAGCTCACAAAATGCCGGGACAGGGAGCTCCTACGAGCAGTACGTC. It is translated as CASSQNAGTGSSYEQYV.

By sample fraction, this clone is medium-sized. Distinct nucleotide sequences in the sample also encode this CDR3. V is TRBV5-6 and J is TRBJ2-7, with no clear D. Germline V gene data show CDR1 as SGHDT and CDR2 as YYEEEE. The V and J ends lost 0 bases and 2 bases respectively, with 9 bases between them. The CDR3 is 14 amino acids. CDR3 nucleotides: TGTGCCAGCAGCTTGGGTGGAGATACCTACGAGCAGTACTTC. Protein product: CASSLGGDTYEQYF.

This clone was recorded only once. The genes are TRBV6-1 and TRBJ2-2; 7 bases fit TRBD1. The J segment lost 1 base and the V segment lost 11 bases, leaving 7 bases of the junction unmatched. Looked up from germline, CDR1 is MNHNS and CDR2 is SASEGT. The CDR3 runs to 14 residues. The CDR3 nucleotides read TGTGCCGGCCGTCGGACAGGGAACACCGGGGAGCTGTTTTTT. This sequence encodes CAGRRTGNTGELFF.

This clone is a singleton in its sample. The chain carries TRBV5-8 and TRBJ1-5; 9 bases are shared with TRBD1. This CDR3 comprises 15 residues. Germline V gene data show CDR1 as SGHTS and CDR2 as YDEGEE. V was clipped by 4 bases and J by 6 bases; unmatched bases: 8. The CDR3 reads CASSPWGQGFQPQHF. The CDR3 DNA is TGTGCCAGCAGCCCGTGGGGACAGGGCTTTCAGCCCCAGCATTTT.

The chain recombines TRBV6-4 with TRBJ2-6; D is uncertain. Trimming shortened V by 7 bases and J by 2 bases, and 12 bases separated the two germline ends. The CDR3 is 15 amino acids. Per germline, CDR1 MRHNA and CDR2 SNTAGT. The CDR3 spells CASIQTQAGANVLTF. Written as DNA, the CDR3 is TGTGCCAGCATTCAGACCCAAGCTGGGGCCAACGTCCTGACTTTC.

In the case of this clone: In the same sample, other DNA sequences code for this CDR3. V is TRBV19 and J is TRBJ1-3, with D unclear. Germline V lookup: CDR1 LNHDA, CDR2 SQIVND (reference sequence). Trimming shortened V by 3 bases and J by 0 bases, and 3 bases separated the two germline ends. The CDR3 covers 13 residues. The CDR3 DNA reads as TGTGCCAGTAGTATCCTCTCTGGAAACACCATATATTTT. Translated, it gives CASSILSGNTIYF. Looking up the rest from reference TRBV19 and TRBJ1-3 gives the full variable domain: DGGITQSPKYLFRKEGQNVTLSCEQNLNHDAMYWYRQDPGQGLRLIYYSQIVNDFQKGDIAEGYSVSREKKESFPLTVTSAQKNPTAFYLCASSILSGNTIYFGEGSWLTVV.